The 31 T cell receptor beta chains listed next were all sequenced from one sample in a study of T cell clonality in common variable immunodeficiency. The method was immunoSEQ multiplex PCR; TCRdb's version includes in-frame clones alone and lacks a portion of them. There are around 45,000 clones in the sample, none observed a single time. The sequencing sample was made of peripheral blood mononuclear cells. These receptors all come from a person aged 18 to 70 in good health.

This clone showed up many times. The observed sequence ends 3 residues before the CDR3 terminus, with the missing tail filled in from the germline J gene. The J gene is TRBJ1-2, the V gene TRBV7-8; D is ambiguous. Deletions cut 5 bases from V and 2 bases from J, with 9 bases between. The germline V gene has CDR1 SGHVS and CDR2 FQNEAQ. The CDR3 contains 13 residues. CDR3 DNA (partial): TGTGCCAGCAGCCCCCCCGGGAACTATGGC. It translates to CASSPPGNYG. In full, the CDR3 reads CASSPPGNYGYTF.

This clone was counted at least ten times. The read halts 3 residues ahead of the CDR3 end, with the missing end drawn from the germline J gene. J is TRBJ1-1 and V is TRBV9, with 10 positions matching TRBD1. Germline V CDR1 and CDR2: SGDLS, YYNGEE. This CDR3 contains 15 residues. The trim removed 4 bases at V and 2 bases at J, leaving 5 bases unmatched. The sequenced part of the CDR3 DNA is TGTGCCAGCAGCCCTTGGACAGGGGGAAACACTGAA. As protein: CASSPWTGGNTE. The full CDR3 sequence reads CASSPWTGGNTEAFF. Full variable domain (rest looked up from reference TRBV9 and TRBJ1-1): DSGVTQTPKHLITATGQRVTLRCSPRSGDLSVYWYQQSLDQGLQFLIQYYNGEERAKGNILERFSAQQFPDLHSELNLSSLELGDSALYFCASSPWTGGNTEAFFGQGTRLTVV.

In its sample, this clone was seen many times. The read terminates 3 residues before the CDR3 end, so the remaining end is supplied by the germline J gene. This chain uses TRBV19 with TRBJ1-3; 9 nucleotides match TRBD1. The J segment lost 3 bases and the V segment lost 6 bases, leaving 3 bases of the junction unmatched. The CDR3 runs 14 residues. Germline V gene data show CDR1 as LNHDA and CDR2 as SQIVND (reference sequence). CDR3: CASRDRGGGNTIYF. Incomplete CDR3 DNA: TGTGCCAGTAGGGACAGGGGCGGTGGAAACACC.

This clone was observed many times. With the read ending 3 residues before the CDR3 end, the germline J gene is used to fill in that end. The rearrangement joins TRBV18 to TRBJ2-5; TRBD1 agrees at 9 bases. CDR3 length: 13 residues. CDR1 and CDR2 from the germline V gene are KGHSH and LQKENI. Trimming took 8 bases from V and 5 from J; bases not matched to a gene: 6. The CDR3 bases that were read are TGTGCCAGCCGAGGGACAGGGAGGGAGACC. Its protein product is CASRGTGRET. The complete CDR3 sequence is CASRGTGRETQYF. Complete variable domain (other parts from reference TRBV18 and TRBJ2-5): NAGVMQNPRHLVRRRGQEARLRCSPMKGHSHVYWYRQLPEEGLKFMVYLQKENIIDESGMPKERFSAEFPKEGPSILRIQQVVRGDSAAYFCASRGTGRETQYFGPGTRLLVL.

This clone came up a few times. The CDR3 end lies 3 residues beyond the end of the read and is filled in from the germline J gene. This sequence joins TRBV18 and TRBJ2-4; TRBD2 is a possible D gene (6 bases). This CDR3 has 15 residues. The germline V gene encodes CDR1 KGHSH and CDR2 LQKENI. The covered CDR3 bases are TGTGCCAGCTCACCTAAAGGGACTGGGAACTATGGT. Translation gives CASSPKGTGNYG. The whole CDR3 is CASSPKGTGNYGQYF.

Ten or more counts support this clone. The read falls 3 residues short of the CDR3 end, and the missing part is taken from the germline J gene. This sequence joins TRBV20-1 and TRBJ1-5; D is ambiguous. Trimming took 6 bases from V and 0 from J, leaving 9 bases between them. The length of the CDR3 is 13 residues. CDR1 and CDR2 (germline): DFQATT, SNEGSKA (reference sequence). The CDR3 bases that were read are TGCAGTGCCACCGCGGATAGCAATCAGCCC. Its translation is CSATADSNQP. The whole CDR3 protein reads CSATADSNQPQHF.

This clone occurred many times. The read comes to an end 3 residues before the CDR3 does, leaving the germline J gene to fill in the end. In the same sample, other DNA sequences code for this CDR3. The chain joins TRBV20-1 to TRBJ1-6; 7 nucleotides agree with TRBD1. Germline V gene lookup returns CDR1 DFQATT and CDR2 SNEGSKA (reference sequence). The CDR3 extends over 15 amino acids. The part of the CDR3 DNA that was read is TGCAGTGCTAGAGGACAGGGTCAGGAAGTTGGGGCC. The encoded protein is CSARGQGQEVGA. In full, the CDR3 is CSARGQGQEVGALHF.

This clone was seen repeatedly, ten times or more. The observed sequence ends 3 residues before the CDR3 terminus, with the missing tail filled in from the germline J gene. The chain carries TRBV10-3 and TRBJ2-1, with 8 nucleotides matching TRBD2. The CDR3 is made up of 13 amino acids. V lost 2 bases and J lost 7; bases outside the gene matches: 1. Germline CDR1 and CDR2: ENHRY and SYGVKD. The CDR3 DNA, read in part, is TGTGCCATCAGTGAGCGGGAGGGGAATGAG. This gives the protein CAISEREGNE. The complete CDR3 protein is CAISEREGNEQFF.

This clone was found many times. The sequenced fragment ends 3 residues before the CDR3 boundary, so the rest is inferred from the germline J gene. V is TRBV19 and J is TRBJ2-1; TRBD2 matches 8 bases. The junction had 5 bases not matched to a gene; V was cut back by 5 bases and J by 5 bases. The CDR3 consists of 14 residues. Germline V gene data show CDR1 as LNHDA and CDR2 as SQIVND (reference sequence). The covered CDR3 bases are TGTGCCAGTAGTGAACTAGCGGCCAACAATGAG. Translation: CASSELAANNE. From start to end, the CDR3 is CASSELAANNEQFF.

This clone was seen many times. Here the CDR3 reads CSARRGDTEAFF. The CDR3 bases that were read are TGCAGTGCTCGTCGGGGTGACACTGAA. The V call is TRBV20-1, the J call TRBJ1-1; D unclear. The read halts 3 residues ahead of the CDR3 end, with the missing end drawn from the germline J gene. Germline-derived CDR1 and CDR2 are DFQATT and SNEGSKA (reference sequence). V lost 5 bases and J lost 3, with 10 bases in between. CDR3 size: 12 residues.

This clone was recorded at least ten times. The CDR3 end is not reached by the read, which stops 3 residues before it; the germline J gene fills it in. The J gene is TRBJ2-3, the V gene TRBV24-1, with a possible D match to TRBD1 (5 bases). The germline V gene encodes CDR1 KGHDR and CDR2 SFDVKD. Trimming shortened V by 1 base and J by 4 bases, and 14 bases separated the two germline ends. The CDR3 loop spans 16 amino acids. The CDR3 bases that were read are TGTGCCACCAGTGATTTTGCTCCGGCAGGGTCAGATACG. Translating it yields CATSDFAPAGSDT. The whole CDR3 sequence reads CATSDFAPAGSDTQYF.

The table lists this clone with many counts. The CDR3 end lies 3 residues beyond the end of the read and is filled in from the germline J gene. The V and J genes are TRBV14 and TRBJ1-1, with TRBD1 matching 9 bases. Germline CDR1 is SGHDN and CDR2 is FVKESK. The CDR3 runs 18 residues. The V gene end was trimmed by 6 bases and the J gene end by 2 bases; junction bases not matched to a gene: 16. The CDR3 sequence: CASRKQGAGFLKNTEAFF. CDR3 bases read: TGTGCCAGCAGAAAACAGGGGGCCGGGTTTCTAAAAAACACTGAA.

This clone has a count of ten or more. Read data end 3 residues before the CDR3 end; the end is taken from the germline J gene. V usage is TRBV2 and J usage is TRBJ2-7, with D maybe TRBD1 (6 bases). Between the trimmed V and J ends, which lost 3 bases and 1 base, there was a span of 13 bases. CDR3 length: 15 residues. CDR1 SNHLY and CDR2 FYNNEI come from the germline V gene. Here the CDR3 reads CASSETEDRSYEQYF. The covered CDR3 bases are TGTGCCAGCAGTGAGACCGAGGACAGATCCTACGAG.

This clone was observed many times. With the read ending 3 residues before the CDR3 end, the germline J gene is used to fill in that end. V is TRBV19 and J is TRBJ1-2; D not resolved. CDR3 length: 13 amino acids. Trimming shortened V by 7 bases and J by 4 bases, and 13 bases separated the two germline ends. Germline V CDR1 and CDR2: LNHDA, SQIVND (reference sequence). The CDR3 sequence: CASTQNPVYGYTF. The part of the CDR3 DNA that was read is TGTGCCAGTACCCAGAACCCAGTCTATGGC.

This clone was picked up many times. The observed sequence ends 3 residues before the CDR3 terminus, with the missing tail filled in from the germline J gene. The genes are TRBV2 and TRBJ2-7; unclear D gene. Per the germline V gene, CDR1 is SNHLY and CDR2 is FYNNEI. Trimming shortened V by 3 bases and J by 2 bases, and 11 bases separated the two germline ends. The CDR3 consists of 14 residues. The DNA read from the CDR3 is TGTGCCAGCAGTGAGACTGACCCACCCTACGAG. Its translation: CASSETDPPYE. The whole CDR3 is CASSETDPPYEQYF.

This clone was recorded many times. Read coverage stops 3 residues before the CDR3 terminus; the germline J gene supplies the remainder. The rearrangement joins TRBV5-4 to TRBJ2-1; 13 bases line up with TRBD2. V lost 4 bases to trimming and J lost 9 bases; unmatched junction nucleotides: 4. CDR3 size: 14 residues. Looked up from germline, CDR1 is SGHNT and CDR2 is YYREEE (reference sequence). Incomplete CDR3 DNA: TGTGCCAGCAGCCCGACTAGCGGGGGGTTTGAG. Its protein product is CASSPTSGGFE. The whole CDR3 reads CASSPTSGGFEQFF. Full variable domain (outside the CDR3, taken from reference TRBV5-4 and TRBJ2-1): ETGVTQSPTHLIKTRGQQVTLRCSSQSGHNTVSWYQQALGQGPQFIFQYYREEENGRGNFPPRFSGLQFPNYSSELNVNALELDDSALYLCASSPTSGGFEQFFGPGTRLTVL.

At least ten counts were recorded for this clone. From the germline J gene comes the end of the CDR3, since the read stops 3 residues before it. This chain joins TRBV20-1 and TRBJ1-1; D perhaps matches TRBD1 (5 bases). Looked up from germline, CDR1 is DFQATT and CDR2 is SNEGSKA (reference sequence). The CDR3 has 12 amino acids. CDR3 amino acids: CSIGAGHTEAFF. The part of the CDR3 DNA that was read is TGCAGCATTGGTGCAGGGCACACTGAA.

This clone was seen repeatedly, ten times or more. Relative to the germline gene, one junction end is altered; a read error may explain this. Partial CDR3 DNA: TGCACCAGCAGCCAGGTACAGGGCTGGAGTGGC. Translation: CTSSQVQGWSG. The CDR3, in full, reads CTSSQVQGWSGYTF. V gene TRBV4-1 combines with J gene TRBJ1-2; D possibly corresponds to TRBD1 (6 bases). Sequencing ends 3 residues short of the CDR3 end; the germline J gene provides the rest. The CDR3 runs 14 residues. CDR1 and CDR2 from the germline V gene are MGHRA and YSYEKL.

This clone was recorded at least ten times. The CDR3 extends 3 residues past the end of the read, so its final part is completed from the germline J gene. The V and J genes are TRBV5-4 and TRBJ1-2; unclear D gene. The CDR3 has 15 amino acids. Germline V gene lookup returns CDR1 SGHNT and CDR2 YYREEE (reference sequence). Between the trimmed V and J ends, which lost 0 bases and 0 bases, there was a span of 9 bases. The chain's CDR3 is CASSLVGGSNYGYTF. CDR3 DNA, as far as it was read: TGTGCCAGCAGCTTGGTTGGCGGATCTAACTATGGC. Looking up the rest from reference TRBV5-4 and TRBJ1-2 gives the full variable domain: ETGVTQSPTHLIKTRGQQVTLRCSSQSGHNTVSWYQQALGQGPQFIFQYYREEENGRGNFPPRFSGLQFPNYSSELNVNALELDDSALYLCASSLVGGSNYGYTFGSGTRLTVV.

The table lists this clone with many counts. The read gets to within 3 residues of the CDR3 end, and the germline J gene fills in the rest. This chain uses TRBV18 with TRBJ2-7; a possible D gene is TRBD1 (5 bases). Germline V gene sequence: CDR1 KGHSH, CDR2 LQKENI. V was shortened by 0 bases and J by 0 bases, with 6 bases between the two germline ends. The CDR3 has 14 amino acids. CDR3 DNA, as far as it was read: TGTGCCAGCTCACCACCGGACAACTCCTACGAG. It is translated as CASSPPDNSYE. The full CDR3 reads CASSPPDNSYEQYF.

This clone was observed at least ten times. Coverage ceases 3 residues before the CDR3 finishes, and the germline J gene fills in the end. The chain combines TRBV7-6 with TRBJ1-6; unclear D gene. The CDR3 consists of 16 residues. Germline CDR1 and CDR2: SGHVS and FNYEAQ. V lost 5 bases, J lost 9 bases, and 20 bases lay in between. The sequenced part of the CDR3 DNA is TGTGCCAGCAGCCCAACGGCCCGAAGGGTCAGTTCACCC. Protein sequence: CASSPTARRVSSP. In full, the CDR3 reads CASSPTARRVSSPLHF.

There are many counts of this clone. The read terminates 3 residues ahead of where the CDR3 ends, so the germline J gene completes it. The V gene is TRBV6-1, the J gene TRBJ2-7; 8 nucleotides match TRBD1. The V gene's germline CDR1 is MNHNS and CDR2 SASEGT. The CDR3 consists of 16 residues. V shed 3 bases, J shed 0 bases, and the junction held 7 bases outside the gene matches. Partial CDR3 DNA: TGTGCCAGCAGTGATAGAAGACAGGGGCTCTCCTACGAG. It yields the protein CASSDRRQGLSYE. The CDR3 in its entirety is CASSDRRQGLSYEQYF.

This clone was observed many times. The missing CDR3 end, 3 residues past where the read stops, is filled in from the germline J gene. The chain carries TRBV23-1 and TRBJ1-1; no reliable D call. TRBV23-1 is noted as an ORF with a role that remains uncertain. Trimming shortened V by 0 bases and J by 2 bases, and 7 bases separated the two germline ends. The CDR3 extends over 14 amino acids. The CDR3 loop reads CASSQSEGNTEAFF. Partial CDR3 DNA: TGCGCCAGCAGTCAATCGGAGGGTAACACTGAA.

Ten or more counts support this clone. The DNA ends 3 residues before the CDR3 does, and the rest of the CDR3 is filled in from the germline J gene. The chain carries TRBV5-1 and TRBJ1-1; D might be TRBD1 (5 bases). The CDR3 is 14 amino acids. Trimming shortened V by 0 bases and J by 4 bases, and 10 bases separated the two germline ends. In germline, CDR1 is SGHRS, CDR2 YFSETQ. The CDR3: CASSLAGKGTEAFF. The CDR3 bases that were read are TGCGCCAGCAGCTTGGCAGGGAAGGGCACTGAA.

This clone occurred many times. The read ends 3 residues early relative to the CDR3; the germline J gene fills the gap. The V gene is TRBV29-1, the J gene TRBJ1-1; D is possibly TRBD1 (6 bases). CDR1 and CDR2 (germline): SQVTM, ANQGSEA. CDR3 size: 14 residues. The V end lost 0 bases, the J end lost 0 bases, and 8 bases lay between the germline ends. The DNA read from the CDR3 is TGCAGCGTTGAAGACGGACAGTTGAACACTGAA. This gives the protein CSVEDGQLNTE. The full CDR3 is CSVEDGQLNTEAFF. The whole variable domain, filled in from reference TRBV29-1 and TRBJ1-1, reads SAVISQKPSRDICQRGTSLTIQCQVDSQVTMMFWYRQQPGQSLTLIATANQGSEATYESGFVIDKFPISRPNLTFSTLTVSNMSPEDSSIYLCSVEDGQLNTEAFFGQGTRLTVV.

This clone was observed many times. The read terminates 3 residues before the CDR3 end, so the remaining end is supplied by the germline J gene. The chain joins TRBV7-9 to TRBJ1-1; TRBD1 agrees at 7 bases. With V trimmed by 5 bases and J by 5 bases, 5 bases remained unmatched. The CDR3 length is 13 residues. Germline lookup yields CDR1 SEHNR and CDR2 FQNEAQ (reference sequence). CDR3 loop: CASSPLQGTEAFF. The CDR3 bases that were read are TGTGCCAGCAGCCCCTTACAGGGGACTGAA.

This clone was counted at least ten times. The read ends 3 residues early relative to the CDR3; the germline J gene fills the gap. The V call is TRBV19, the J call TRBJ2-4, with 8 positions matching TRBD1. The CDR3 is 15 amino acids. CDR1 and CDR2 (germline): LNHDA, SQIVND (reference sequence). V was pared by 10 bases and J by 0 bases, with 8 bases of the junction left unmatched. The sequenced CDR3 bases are TGTGCCACCAAAGCGACAGGGGTAGCCAAAAACATT. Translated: CATKATGVAKNI. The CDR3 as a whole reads CATKATGVAKNIQYF.

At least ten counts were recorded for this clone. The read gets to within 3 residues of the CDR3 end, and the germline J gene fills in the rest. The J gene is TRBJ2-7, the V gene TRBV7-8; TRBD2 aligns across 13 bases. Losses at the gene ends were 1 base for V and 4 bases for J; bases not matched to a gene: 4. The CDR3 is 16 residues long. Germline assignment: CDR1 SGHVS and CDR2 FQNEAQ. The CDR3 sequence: CASSLGTSGGLYEQYF. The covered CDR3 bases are TGTGCCAGCAGCTTAGGGACTAGCGGGGGCTTATACGAG.

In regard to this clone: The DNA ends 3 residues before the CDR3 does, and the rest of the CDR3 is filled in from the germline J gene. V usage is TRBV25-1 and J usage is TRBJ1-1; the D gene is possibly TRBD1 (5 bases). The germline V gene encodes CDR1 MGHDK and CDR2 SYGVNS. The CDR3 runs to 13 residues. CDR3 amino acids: CASSEYDSEEAFF. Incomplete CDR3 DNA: TGTGCCAGCAGTGAATATGACAGCGAAGAA. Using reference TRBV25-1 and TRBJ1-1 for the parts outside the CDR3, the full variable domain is EADIYQTPRYLVIGTGKKITLECSQTMGHDKMYWYQQDPGMELHLIHYSYGVNSTEKGDLSSESTVSRIRTEHFPLTLESARPSHTSQYLCASSEYDSEEAFFGQGTRLTVV.

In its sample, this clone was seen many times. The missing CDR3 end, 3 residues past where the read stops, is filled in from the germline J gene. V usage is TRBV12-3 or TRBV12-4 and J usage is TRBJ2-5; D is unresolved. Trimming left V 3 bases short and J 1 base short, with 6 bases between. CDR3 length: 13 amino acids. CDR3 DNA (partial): TGTGCCAGCAGTTTCACGGGCCAAGAGACC. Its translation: CASSFTGQET. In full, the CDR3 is CASSFTGQETQYF.

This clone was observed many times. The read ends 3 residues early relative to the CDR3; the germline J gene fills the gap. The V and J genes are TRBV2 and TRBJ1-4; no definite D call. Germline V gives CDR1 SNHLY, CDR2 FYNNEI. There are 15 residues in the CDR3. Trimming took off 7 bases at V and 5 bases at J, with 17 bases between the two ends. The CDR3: CASNLPKTPNEKLFF. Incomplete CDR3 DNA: TGTGCCAGCAACCTCCCCAAGACTCCCAATGAAAAA.